A few counts support the clone carrying this T cell receptor beta chain. This sample was taken from a study of cytomegalovirus exposure and HLA in healthy donors. The validation cohort, a group of some 120 subjects, included the donors and was separate from the roughly 670-subject first cohort. Sequencing was performed with immunoSEQ multiplex PCR; in TCRdb, only in-frame clones are kept and a portion is missing. The top ten hold 0.84% of the sample, which has about 330,000 clones, 80% to 90% seen once. The TCR originated in a young woman in good health and CMV-seronegative. The sequencing input was PBMCs.

CDR3 DNA sequence: TGTGCCAGCTCACCAGGGGGGACTACCTACAATGAGCAGTTCTTC. This gives the protein CASSPGGTTYNEQFF. The chain is built from TRBV18 and TRBJ2-1, with 7 bases identical to TRBD2. V trimming: 2 bases; J trimming: 2 bases; junction bases outside the gene matches: 3. This CDR3 has 15 amino acids. CDR1 and CDR2 (germline): KGHSH, LQKENI.